This T cell receptor (beta chain) was sequenced in a study of chemoradiotherapy in HPV16-positive cancers. Repertoires were generated with immunoSEQ multiplex PCR, while TCRdb's copy carries only in-frame clones and drops some. The repertoire holds under 20,000 clones, with around 84% as singletons. About this clone itself: Its antigen is undetermined.

The study's findings and limits: HPV-specific T cells were functionally defined from only two HPV16-positive patients. Better recurrence-free survival went with HPV-responsive T-cell expansion in HPV16-positive patients.

Looked up from germline, CDR1 is SGDLS and CDR2 is YYNGEE. This CDR3 is built from 17 residues. Trimming removed 3 bases at V and 0 bases at J, with 17 bases between. The rearrangement links TRBV9 to TRBJ2-3; tentatively, D is TRBD1 (5 bases). The TCR originated in a human donor with HPV-associated anogenital cancer. The material was blood, obtained from a patient who underwent chemoradiotherapy. The CDR3 nucleotides read TGTGCCAGCAGCGGACGGTTCGTGGGGCCTAGCACAGATACGCAGTATTTT. This codes for CASSGRFVGPSTDTQYF.